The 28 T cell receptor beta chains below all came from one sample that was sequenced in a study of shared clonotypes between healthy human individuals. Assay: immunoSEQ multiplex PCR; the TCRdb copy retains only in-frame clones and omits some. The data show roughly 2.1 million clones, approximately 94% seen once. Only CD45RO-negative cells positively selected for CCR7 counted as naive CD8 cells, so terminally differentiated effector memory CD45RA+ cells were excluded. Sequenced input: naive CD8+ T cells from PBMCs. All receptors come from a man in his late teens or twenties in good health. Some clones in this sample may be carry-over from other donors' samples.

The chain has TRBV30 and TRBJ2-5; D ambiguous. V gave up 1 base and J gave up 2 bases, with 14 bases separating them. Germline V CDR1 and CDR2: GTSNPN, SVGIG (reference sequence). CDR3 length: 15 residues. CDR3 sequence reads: CAWSGSAWAQETQYF. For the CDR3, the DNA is TGTGCCTGGAGTGGGTCCGCTTGGGCGCAAGAGACCCAGTACTTC. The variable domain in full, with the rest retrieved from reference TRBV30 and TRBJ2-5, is SQTIHQWPATLVQPVGSPLSLECTVEGTSNPNLYWYRQAAGRGLQLLFYSVGIGQISSEVPQNLSASRPQDRQFILSSKKLLLSDSGFYLCAWSGSAWAQETQYFGPGTRLLVL.

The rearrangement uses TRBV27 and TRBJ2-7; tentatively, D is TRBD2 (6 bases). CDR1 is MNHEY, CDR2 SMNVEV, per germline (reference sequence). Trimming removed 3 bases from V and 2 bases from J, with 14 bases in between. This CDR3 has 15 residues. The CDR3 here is CASSFGGELPYEQYF. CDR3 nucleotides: TGTGCCAGCAGTTTCGGGGGAGAGCTCCCCTACGAGCAGTACTTC.

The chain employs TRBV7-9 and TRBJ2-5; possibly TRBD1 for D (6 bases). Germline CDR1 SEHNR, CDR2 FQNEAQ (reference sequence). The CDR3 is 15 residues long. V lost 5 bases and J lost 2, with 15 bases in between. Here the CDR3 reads CASSQEPGTQETQYF. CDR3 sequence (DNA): TGTGCCAGCAGCCAGGAGCCGGGGACACAAGAGACCCAGTACTTC.

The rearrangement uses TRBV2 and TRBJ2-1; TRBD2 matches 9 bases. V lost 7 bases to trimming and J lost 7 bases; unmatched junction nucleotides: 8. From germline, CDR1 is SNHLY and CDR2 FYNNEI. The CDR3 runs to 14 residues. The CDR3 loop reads CASKQASGTNEQFF. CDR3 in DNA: TGTGCCAGCAAGCAGGCTAGCGGGACGAATGAGCAGTTCTTC.

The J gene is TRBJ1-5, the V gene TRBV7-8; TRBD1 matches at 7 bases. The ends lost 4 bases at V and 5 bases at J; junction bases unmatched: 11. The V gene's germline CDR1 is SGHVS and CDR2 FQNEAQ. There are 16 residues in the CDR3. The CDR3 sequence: CASSSEPGQRDQPQHF. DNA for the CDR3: TGTGCCAGCAGCTCAGAGCCGGGACAGAGAGATCAGCCCCAGCATTTT.

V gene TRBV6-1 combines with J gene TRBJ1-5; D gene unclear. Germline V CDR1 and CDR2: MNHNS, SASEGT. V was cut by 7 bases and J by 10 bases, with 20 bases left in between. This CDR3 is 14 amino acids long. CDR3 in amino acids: CASTKMVGSIPQHF. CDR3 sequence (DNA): TGTGCCAGCACCAAAATGGTCGGAAGCATACCCCAGCATTTT.

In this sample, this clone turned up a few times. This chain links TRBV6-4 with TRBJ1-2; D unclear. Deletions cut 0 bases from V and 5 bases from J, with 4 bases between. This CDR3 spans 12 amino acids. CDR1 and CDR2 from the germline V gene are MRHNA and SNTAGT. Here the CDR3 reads CASSDSKYGYTF. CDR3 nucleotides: TGTGCCAGCAGTGACTCGAAGTATGGCTACACCTTC.

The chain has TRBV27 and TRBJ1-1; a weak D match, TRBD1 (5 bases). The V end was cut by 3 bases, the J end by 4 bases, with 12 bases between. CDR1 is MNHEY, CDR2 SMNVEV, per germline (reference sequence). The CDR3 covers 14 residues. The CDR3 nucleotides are TGTGCCAGCAGTTTCCTCTTGGGGGGCACTGAAGCTTTCTTT. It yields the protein CASSFLLGGTEAFF.

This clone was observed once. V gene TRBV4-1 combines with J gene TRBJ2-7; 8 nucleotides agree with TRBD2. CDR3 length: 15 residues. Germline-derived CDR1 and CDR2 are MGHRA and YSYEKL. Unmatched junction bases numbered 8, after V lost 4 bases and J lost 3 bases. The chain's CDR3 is CASSLGEAGGYEQYF. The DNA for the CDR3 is TGCGCCAGCAGCCTAGGGGAGGCGGGAGGCTACGAGCAGTACTTC.

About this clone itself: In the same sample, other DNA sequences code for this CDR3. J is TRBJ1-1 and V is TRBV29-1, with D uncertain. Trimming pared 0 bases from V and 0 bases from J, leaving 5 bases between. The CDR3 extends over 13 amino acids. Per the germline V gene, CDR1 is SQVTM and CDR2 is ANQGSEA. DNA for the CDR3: TGCAGCGTTGAAGACGGGTTGAACACTGAAGCTTTCTTT. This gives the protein CSVEDGLNTEAFF.

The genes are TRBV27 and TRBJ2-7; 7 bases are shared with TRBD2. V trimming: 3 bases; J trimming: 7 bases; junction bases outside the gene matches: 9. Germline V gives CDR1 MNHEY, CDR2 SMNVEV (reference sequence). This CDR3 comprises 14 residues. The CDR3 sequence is CASSLRAGIGEQYF. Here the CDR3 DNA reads TGTGCCAGCAGTTTGAGAGCGGGAATTGGAGAGCAGTACTTC.

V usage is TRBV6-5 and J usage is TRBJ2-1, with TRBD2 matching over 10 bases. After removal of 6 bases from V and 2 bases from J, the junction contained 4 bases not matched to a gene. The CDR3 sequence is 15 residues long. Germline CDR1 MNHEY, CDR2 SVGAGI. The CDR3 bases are TGTGCCAGCAGCCCTAGCGGGAGACCCTACAATGAGCAGTTCTTC. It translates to CASSPSGRPYNEQFF.

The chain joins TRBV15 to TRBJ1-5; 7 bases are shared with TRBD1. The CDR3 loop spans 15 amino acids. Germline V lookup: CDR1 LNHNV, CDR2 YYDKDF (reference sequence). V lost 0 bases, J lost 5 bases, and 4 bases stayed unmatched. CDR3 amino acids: CATSRDRGRDQPQHF. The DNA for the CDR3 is TGTGCCACCAGCAGAGACAGGGGGAGGGATCAGCCCCAGCATTTT.

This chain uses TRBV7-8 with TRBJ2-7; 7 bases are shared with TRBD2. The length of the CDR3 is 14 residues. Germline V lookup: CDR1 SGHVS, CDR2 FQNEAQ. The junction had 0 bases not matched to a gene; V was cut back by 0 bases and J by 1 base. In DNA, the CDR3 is TGTGCCAGCAGCTTAGCGCGGGAGTCCTACGAGCAGTACTTC. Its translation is CASSLARESYEQYF.

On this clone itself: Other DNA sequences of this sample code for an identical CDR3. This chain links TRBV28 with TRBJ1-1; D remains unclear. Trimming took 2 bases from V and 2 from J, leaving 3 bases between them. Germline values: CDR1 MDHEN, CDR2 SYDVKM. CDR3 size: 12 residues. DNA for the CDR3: TGTGCCAGCAGTTTAAGAAACACTGAAGCTTTCTTT. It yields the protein CASSLRNTEAFF. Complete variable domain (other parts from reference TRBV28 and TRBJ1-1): DVKVTQSSRYLVKRTGEKVFLECVQDMDHENMFWYRQDPGLGLRLIYFSYDVKMKEKGDIPEGYSVSREKKERFSLILESASTNQTSMYLCASSLRNTEAFFGQGTRLTVV.

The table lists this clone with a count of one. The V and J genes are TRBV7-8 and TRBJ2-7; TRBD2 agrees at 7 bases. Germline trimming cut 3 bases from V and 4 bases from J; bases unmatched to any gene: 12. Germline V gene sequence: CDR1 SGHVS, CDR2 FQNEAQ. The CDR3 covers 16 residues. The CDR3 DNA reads TGTGCCAGCAGCTTTGGACGGGGAGGGCCGGGTTACGAGCAGTACTTC. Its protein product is CASSFGRGGPGYEQYF.

Written as DNA, the CDR3 is TGTGCCACTCGGGGCACCTTGAACACTGAAGCTTTCTTT. As protein: CATRGTLNTEAFF. The V and J genes are TRBV15 and TRBJ1-1; possibly TRBD1 for D (5 bases). CDR1 and CDR2 (germline): LNHNV, YYDKDF (reference sequence). There are 13 residues in the CDR3. V was shortened by 9 bases and J by 0 bases, with 11 bases between the two germline ends.

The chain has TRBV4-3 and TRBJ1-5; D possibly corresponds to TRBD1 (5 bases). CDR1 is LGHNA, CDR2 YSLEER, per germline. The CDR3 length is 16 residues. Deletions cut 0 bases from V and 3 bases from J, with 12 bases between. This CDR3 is CASSQDGGALNQPQHF. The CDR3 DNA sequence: TGCGCCAGCAGCCAAGATGGGGGAGCCCTCAATCAGCCCCAGCATTTT.

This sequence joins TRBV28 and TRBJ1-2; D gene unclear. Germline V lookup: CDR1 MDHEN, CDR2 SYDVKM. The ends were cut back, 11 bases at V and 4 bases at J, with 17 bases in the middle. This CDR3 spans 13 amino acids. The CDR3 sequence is CAPIMWQLYGYTF. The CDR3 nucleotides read TGTGCCCCCATTATGTGGCAGCTCTATGGCTACACCTTC.

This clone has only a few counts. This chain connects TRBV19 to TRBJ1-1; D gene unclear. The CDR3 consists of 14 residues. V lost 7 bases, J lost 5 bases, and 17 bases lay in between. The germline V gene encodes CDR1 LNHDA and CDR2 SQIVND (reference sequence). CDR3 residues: CASIPPLGNTEAFF. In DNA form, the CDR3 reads TGTGCCAGTATCCCCCCCCTGGGGAATACTGAAGCTTTCTTT.

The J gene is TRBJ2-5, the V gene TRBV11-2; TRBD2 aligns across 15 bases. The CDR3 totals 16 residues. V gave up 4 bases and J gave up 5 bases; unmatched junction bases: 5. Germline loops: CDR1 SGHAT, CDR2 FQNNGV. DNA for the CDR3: TGTGCCAGCAGCTCTGGAGGACTAGCGGGGGGGGAGACCCAGTACTTC. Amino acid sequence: CASSSGGLAGGETQYF.

The CDR3 DNA sequence: TGTGCCAGCTTGGGACAGGGCGGTCCTAACTATGGCTACACCTTC. Amino acid sequence: CASLGQGGPNYGYTF. The chain is built from TRBV9 and TRBJ1-2; 9 bases line up with TRBD1. Unmatched junction bases numbered 7, after V lost 7 bases and J lost 0 bases. Germline-derived CDR1 and CDR2 are SGDLS and YYNGEE. There are 15 residues in the CDR3.

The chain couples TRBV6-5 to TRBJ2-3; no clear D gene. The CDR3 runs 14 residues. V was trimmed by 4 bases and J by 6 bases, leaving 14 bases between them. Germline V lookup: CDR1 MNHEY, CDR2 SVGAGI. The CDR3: CASSLLRTPDTQYF. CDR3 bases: TGTGCCAGCAGTTTACTTCGAACCCCGGATACGCAGTATTTT.

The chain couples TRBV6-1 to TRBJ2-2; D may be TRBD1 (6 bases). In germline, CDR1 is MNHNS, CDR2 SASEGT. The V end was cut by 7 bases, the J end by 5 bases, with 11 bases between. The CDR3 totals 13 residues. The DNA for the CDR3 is TGTGCCAGCACAGGGGAATGGACCGGGGAGCTGTTTTTT. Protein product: CASTGEWTGELFF.

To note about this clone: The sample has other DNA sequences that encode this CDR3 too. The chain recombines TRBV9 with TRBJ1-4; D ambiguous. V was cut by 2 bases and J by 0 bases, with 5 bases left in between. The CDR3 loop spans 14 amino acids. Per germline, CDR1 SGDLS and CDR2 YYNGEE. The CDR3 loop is CASSVGATNEKLFF. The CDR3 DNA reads TGTGCCAGCAGCGTGGGTGCAACTAATGAAAAACTGTTTTTT.

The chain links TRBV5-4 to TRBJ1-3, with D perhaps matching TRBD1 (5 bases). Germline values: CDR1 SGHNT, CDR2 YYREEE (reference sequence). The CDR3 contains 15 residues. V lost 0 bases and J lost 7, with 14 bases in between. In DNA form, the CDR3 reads TGTGCCAGCAGCTTGGAGTCTCGGGGGGGGAACACCATATATTTT. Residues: CASSLESRGGNTIYF. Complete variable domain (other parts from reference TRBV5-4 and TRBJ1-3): ETGVTQSPTHLIKTRGQQVTLRCSSQSGHNTVSWYQQALGQGPQFIFQYYREEENGRGNFPPRFSGLQFPNYSSELNVNALELDDSALYLCASSLESRGGNTIYFGEGSWLTVV.

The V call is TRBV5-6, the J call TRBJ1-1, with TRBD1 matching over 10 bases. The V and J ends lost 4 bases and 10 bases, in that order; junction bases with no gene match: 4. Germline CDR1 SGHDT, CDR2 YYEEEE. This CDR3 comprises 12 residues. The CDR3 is CASSPGQGTAFF. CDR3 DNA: TGTGCCAGCAGCCCGGGACAGGGGACAGCTTTCTTT. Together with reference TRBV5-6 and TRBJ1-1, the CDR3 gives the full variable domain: DAGVTQSPTHLIKTRGQQVTLRCSPKSGHDTVSWYQQALGQGPQFIFQYYEEEERQRGNFPDRFSGHQFPNYSSELNVNALLLGDSALYLCASSPGQGTAFFGQGTRLTVV.

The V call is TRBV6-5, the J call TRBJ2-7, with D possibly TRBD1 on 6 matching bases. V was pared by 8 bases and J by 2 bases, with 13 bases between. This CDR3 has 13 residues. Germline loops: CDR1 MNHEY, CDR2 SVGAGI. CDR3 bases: TGTGCCAGCGGGTGGACAGAGACCTACGAGCAGTACTTC. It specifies CASGWTETYEQYF.